A single sample is the source of the 10 T cell receptor beta chains below, sequenced in a study of cytomegalovirus exposure and HLA in healthy donors. Primers: 60 Vbeta forward and 13 Jbeta reverse. The assay was immunoSEQ multiplex PCR, and TCRdb's table has in-frame clones only and misses some. Here the sample spans hundreds of thousands of clones, over 85% being singletons. Sample: PBMCs. All receptors come from a woman aged 18-29 years in good health and CMV-seronegative.

This clone was seen once. The chain couples TRBV7-9 to TRBJ1-2; the D gene is possibly TRBD1 (5 bases). The CDR3 is 16 amino acids. The germline CDR1 and CDR2 sequences are SEHNR and FQNEAQ (reference sequence). V was cut by 5 bases and J by 4 bases, with 20 bases left in between. The CDR3 spells CASSHGGLEAGYGYTF. The CDR3 DNA sequence: TGTGCCAGCAGCCACGGGGGGTTAGAAGCGGGCTATGGCTACACCTTC.

V gene TRBV5-1 combines with J gene TRBJ2-7; TRBD1 agrees at 9 bases. The V gene's germline CDR1 is SGHRS and CDR2 YFSETQ. The ends lost 3 bases at V and 3 bases at J; junction bases unmatched: 7. There are 15 residues in the CDR3. CDR3 loop: CASSSTGTGSYEQYF. The CDR3 bases are TGCGCCAGCAGCTCAACCGGGACAGGGAGCTACGAGCAGTACTTC.

The genes are TRBV23-1 and TRBJ2-1, with D maybe TRBD1 (5 bases). TRBV23-1 is an ORF for which the function is uncertain. The length of the CDR3 is 16 residues. Trimming removed 6 bases from V and 8 bases from J, with 23 bases in between. DNA for the CDR3: TGCGCCAGCAGCACAGTGGGGCAGGGCAGGATCGATGAGCAGTTCTTC. It translates to CASSTVGQGRIDEQFF.

The V gene is TRBV27, the J gene TRBJ1-2, with TRBD1 matching over 9 bases. Germline V lookup: CDR1 MNHEY, CDR2 SMNVEV (reference sequence). The V segment lost 4 bases and the J segment 0 bases; nucleotides outside the gene matches: 12. The CDR3 loop spans 18 amino acids. The DNA for the CDR3 is TGTGCCAGCAGTTGGGCCGTCAGGACAGGGGCTTCTAACTATGGCTACACCTTC. Amino acid sequence: CASSWAVRTGASNYGYTF.

In DNA, the CDR3 is TGCGCCAGCAGTCATTCCATGGCAGGGGCCAACACTGAAGCTTTCTTT. As protein: CASSHSMAGANTEAFF. The rearrangement links TRBV5-1 to TRBJ1-1; tentatively, D is TRBD1 (6 bases). The germline V gene encodes CDR1 SGHRS and CDR2 YFSETQ. This CDR3 spans 16 amino acids. Trimming pared 5 bases from V and 2 bases from J, leaving 19 bases between.

The chain combines TRBV7-9 with TRBJ2-7, with 9 nucleotides matching TRBD1. The V and J ends lost 4 bases and 5 bases, in that order; junction bases with no gene match: 12. The CDR3 contains 16 residues. CDR1 SEHNR and CDR2 FQNEAQ come from the germline V gene (reference sequence). The CDR3 sequence: CASSSGQGGSNDEQYF. CDR3 in DNA: TGTGCCAGCAGCTCGGGACAGGGCGGGAGTAACGACGAGCAGTACTTC.

A word on this clone: Other DNA sequences from this sample encode an identical CDR3 as well. V is TRBV7-2 and J is TRBJ1-4; no reliable D call. The V and J ends lost 3 bases and 4 bases respectively, with 9 bases between them. The V gene's germline CDR1 is SGHTA and CDR2 FQGNSA. The CDR3 length is 14 residues. The CDR3, as DNA: TGTGCCAGCAGCTTCGGAACGGGTAATGAAAAACTGTTTTTT. This encodes CASSFGTGNEKLFF.

The chain joins TRBV19 to TRBJ2-5, with 9 bases fitting TRBD2. There are 16 residues in the CDR3. From germline, CDR1 is LNHDA and CDR2 SQIVND (reference sequence). The V segment lost 3 bases and the J segment 5 bases; nucleotides outside the gene matches: 10. The CDR3 DNA sequence: TGTGCCAGTAGTATTAACGCGCTAGCGGGGACGGAGACCCAGTACTTC. Translated: CASSINALAGTETQYF.

This clone has a single count. DNA of the CDR3: TGTGCCAGCAGCTCCCCCGGGGGTAATAATTCACCCCTCCACTTT. Residues: CASSSPGGNNSPLHF. The gene calls are TRBV7-9 and TRBJ1-6; perhaps TRBD1 as D (5 bases). Germline V lookup: CDR1 SEHNR, CDR2 FQNEAQ (reference sequence). The CDR3 covers 15 residues. Trimming took off 4 bases at V and 5 bases at J, with 12 bases between the two ends.

J is TRBJ1-1 and V is TRBV11-2; 7 bases fit TRBD1. There are 15 residues in the CDR3. Germline V gives CDR1 SGHAT, CDR2 FQNNGV. Trimming at V came to 5 bases and at J to 1 base, leaving 7 bases not matched to a gene. CDR3 in amino acids: CASSPTGTANTEAFF. CDR3 nucleotides: TGTGCCAGCAGCCCGACCGGGACAGCGAACACTGAAGCTTTCTTT. Using reference TRBV11-2 and TRBJ1-1 for the parts outside the CDR3, the full variable domain is EAGVAQSPRYKIIEKRQSVAFWCNPISGHATLYWYQQILGQGPKLLIQFQNNGVVDDSQLPKDRFSAERLKGVDSTLKIQPAKLEDSAVYLCASSPTGTANTEAFFGQGTRLTVV.